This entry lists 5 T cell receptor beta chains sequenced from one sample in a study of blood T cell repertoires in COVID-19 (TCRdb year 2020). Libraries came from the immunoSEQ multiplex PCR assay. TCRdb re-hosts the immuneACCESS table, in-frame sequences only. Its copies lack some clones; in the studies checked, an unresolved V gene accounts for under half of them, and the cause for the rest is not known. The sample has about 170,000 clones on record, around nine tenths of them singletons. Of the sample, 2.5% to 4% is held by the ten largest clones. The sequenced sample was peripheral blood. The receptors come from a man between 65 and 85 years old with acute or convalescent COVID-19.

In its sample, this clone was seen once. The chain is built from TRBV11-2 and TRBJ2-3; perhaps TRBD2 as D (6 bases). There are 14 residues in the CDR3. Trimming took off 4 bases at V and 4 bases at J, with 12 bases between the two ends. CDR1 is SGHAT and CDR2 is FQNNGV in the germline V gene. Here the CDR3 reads CASSSRGGADTQYF. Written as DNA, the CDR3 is TGTGCCAGCAGCTCCCGAGGAGGGGCAGATACGCAGTATTTT.

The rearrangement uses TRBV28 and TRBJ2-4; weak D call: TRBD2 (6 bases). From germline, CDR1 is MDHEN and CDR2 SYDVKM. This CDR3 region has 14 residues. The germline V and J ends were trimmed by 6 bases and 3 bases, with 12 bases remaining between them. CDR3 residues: CASRSGLNKNIQYF. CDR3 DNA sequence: TGTGCCAGCAGGTCTGGACTAAACAAAAACATTCAGTACTTC.

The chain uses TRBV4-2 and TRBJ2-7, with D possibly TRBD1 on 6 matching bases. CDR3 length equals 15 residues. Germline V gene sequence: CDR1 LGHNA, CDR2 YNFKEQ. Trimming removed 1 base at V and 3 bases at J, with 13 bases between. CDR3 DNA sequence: TGTGCCAGCAGCCAAGGTACCGGCAGGGGCTACGAGCAGTACTTC. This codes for CASSQGTGRGYEQYF.

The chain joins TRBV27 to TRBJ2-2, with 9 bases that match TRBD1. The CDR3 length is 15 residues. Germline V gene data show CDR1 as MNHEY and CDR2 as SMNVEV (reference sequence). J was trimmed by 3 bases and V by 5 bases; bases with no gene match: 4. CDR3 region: CASSHGTGYTGELFF. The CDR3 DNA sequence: TGTGCCAGCAGTCACGGGACAGGGTACACCGGGGAGCTGTTTTTT.

The CDR3 here is CTSSQVGGFFWFTQPQHF. Written as DNA, the CDR3 is TGCACCAGCAGCCAAGTTGGAGGTTTTTTCTGGTTTACTCAGCCCCAGCATTTT. The chain is built from TRBV1 and TRBJ1-5. TRBV1 is classified as a pseudogene. The CDR3 covers 18 residues.